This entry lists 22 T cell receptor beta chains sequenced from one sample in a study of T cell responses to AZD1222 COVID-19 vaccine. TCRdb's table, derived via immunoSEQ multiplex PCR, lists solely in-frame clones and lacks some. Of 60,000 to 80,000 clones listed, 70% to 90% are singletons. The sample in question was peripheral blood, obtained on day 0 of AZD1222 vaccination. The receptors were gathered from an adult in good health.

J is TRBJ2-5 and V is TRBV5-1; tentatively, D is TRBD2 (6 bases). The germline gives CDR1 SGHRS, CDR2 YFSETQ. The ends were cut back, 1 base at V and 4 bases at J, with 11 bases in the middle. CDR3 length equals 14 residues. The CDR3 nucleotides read TGCGCCAGCAGCTTGTGGGGGGAAGGAGAGACCCAGTACTTC. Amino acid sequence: CASSLWGEGETQYF.

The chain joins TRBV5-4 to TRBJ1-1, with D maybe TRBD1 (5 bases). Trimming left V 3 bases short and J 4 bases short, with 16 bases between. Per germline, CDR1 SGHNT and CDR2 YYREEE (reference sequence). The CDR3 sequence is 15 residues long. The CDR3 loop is CASSWGGQGGTEAFF. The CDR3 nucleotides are TGTGCCAGCAGCTGGGGAGGGCAGGGAGGCACTGAAGCTTTCTTT. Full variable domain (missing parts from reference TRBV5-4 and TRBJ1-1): ETGVTQSPTHLIKTRGQQVTLRCSSQSGHNTVSWYQQALGQGPQFIFQYYREEENGRGNFPPRFSGLQFPNYSSELNVNALELDDSALYLCASSWGGQGGTEAFFGQGTRLTVV.

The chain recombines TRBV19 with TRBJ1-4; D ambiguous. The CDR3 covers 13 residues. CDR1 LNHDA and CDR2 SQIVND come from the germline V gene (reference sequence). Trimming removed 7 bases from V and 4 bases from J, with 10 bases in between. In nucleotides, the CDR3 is TGTGCCAGTATGGCCAGTTATAATGAAAAACTGTTTTTT. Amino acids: CASMASYNEKLFF.

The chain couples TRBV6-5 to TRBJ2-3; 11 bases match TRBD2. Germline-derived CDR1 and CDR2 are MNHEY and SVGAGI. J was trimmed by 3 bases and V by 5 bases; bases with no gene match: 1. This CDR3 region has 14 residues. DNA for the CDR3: TGTGCCAGCAGTCGACTAGCGGGAACAGATACGCAGTATTTT. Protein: CASSRLAGTDTQYF.

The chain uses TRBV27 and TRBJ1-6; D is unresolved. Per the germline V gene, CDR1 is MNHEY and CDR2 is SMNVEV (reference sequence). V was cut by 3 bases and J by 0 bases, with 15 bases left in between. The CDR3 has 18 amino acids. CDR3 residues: CASSFLSVGSSYNSPLHF. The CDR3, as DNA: TGTGCCAGCAGTTTTTTGAGTGTTGGGAGCTCCTATAATTCACCCCTCCACTTT.

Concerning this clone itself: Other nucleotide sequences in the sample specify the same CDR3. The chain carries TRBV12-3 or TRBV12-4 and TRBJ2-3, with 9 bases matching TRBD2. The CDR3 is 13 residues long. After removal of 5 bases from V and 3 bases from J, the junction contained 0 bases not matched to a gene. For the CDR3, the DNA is TGTGCCAGCAGTAGCGGGGGGACAGATACGCAGTATTTT. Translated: CASSSGGTDTQYF.

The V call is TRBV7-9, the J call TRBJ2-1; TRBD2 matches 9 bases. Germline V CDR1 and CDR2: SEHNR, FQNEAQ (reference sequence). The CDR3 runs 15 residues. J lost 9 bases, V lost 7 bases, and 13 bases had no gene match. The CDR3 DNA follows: TGTGCCAGCATCCTTAGCGGGGGAGAGCGAAGTGAGCAGTTCTTC. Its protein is CASILSGGERSEQFF.

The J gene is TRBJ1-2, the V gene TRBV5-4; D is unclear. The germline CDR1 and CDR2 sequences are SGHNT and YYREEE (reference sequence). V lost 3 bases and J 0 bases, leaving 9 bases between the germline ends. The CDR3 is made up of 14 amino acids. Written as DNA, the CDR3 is TGTGCCAGCAGCTCGTACGGAGCTAACTATGGCTACACCTTC. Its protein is CASSSYGANYGYTF.

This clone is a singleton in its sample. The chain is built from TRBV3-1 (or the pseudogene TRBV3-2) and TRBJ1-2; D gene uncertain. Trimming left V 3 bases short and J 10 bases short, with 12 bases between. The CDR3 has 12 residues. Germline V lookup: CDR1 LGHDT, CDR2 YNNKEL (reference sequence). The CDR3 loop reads CASSQVKGNYTF. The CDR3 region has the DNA TGTGCCAGCAGCCAGGTCAAGGGTAACTACACCTTC.

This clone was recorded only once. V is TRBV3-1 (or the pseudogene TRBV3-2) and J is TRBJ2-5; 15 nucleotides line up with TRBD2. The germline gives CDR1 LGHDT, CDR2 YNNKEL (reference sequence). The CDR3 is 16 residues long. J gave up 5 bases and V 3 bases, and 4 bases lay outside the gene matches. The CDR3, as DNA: TGTGCCAGCAGCCAGGCCGGACTAGCGGGGGGGGAGACCCAGTACTTC. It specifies CASSQAGLAGGETQYF.

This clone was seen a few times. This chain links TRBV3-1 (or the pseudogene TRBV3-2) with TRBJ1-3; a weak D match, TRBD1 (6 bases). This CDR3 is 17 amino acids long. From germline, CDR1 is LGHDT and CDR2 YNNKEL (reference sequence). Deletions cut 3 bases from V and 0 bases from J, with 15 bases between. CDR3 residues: CASSHPAGAISGNTIYF. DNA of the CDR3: TGTGCCAGCAGCCATCCCGCAGGGGCCATCTCTGGAAACACCATATATTTT.

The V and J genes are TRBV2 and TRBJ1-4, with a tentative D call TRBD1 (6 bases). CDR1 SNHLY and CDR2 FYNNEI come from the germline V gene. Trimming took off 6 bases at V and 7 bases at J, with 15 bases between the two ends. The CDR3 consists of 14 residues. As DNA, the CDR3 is TGTGCCAGCAGGAGAGGGGGGGCTGGTGAAAAACTGTTTTTT. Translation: CASRRGGAGEKLFF.

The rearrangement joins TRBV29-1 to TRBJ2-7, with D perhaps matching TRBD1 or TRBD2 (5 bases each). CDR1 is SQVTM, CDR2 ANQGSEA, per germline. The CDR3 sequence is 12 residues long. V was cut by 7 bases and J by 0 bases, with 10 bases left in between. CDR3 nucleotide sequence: TGCAGCGGAGCGGACAACTCCTACGAGCAGTACTTC. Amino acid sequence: CSGADNSYEQYF.

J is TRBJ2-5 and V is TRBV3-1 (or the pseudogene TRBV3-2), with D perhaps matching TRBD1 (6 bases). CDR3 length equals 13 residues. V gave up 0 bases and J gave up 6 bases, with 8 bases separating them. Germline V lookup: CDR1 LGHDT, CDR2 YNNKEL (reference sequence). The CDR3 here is CASSQEGGKTQYF. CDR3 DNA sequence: TGTGCCAGCAGCCAAGAAGGGGGAAAGACCCAGTACTTC.

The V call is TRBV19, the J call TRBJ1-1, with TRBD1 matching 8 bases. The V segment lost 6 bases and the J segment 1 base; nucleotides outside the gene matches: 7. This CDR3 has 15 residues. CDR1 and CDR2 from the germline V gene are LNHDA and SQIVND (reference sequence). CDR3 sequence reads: CASSITGTGNTEAFF. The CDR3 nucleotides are TGTGCCAGTAGCATTACCGGGACAGGGAACACTGAAGCTTTCTTT.

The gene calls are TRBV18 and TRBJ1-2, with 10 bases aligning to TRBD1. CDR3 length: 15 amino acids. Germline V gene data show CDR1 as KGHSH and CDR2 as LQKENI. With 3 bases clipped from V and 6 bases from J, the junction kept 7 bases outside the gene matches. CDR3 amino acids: CASSPSGTGADGYTF. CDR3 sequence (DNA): TGTGCCAGCTCACCCTCCGGGACAGGGGCGGATGGCTACACCTTC.

The CDR3 is CASTLKGQGPYEQYF. The CDR3 bases are TGTGCCAGTACCCTCAAAGGGCAGGGTCCGTACGAGCAGTACTTC. The chain is built from TRBV19 and TRBJ2-7; maybe TRBD1 (5 bases). This CDR3 has 15 amino acids. V lost 7 bases and J lost 4, with 20 bases in between. Per the germline V gene, CDR1 is LNHDA and CDR2 is SQIVND (reference sequence).

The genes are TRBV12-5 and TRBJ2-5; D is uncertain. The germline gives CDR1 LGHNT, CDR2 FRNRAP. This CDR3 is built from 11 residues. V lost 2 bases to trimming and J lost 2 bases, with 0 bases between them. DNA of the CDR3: TGTGCTAGTGGTTTGCAAGAGACCCAGTACTTC. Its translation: CASGLQETQYF.

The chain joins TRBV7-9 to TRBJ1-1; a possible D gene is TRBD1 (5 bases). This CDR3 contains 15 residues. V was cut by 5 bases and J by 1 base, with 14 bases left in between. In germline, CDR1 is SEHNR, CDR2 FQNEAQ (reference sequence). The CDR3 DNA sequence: TGTGCCAGCAGCCCCGGCCAGGGTTGGAACACTGAAGCTTTCTTT. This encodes CASSPGQGWNTEAFF.

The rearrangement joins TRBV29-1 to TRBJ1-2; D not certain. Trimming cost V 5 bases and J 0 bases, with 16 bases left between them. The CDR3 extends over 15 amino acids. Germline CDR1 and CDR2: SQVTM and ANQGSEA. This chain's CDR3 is CSVLSRSQANYGYTF. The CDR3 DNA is TGCAGCGTTCTATCCCGTTCTCAAGCTAACTATGGCTACACCTTC.

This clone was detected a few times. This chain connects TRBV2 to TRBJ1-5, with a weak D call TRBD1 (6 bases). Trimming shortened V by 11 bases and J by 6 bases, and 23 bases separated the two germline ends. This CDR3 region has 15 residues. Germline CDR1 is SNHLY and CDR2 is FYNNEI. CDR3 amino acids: CASGRGVVSVQPQHF. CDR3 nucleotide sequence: TGTGCCTCTGGGAGGGGGGTTGTTTCGGTTCAGCCCCAGCATTTT.

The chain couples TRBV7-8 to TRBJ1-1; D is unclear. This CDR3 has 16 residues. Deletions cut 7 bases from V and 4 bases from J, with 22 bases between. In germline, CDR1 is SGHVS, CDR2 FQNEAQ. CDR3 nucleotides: TGTGCCAGCATATCGGACTCACGACCGTTGGGCACTGAAGCTTTCTTT. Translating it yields CASISDSRPLGTEAFF.